This T cell receptor (beta chain) was retrieved from a study of glioma-infiltrating T cells after dendritic cell vaccination. As for the study in general: Monocyte-derived dendritic cells, cultured approximately 7 days with IL-4 and GM-CSF, were pulsed with autologous tumor lysate.

Time point described: after dendritic cell vaccination, including at tumor progression/relapse. Up to roughly 2 ug genomic DNA was used for TCRB CDR3 amplification. Clones were read by immunoSEQ multiplex PCR, and TCRdb kept only the in-frame ones, dropping some. The profile shows roughly 100,000 clones, around 90% of them singletons. The starting material was blood, obtained after dendritic cell vaccination. The sequence came from a human donor with glioblastoma.

The CDR3 bases are TGTGCAAGTCGCTTAGCCAGGGACAGGGCTGGAAACACCATATATTTT. As protein: CASRLARDRAGNTIYF. The V gene is TRBV12-2, the J gene TRBJ1-3; TRBD1 reflects the table's D call only, with no check against the DNA. TRBV12-2 is deemed a pseudogene. The CDR3 length is 16 residues.